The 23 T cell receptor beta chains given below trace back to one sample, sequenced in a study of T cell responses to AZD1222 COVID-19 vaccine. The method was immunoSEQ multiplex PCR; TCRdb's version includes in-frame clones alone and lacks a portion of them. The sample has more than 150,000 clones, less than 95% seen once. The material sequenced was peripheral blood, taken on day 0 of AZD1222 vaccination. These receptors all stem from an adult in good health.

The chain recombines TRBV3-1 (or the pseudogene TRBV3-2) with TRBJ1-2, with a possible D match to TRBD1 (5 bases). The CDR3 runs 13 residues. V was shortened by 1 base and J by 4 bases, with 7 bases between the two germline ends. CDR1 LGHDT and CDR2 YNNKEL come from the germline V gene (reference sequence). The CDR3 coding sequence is TGTGCCAGCAGCCAAGTAGGGACCTATGGCTACACCTTC. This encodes CASSQVGTYGYTF.

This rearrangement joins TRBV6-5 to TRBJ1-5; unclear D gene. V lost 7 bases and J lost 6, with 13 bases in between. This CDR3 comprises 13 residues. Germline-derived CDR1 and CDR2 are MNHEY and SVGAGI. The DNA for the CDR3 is TGTGCCAGCATGATAGGGTTGGGTCAGCCCCAGCATTTT. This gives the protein CASMIGLGQPQHF.

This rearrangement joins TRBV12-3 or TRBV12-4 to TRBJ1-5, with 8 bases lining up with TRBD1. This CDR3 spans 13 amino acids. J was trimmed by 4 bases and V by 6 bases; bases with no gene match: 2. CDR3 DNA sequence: TGTGCCAGCAGACGGACAGGGAATCAGCCCCAGCATTTT. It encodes CASRRTGNQPQHF.

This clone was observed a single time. The CDR3 here is CASSPRGRSYNEQFF. The CDR3 DNA sequence: TGTGCCAGCTCACCAAGGGGAAGGTCCTACAATGAGCAGTTCTTC. This chain connects TRBV18 to TRBJ2-1; D may be TRBD1 (5 bases). Trimming stripped 2 bases from V and 1 base from J, with 9 bases between. The CDR3 spans 15 residues. CDR1 KGHSH and CDR2 LQKENI come from the germline V gene.

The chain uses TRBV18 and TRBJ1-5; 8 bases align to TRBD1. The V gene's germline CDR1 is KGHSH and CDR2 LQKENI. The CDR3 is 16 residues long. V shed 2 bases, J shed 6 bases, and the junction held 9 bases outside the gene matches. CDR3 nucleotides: TGTGCCAGCTCACCAAACCAGGGGGCTTCCCTTCAGCCCCAGCATTTT. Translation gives CASSPNQGASLQPQHF.

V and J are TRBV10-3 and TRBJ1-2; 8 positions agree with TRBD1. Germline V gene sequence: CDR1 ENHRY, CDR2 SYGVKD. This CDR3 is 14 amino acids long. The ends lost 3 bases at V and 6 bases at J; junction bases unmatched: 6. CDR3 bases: TGTGCCATCAGTGATCACCGGACAGGGAATGGCTACACCTTC. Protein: CAISDHRTGNGYTF.

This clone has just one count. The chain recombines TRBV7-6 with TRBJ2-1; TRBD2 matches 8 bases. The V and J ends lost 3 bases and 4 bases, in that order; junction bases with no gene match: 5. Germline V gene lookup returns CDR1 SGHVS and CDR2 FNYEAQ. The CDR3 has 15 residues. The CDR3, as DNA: TGTGCCAGCAGCTTCGAGCTAGCGGGTTACAATGAGCAGTTCTTC. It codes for CASSFELAGYNEQFF.

CDR3 coding DNA: TGCGCCAGCAGCTCCGGGACAGTAAAGCCCTCAACTAATGAAAAACTGTTTTTT. Residues: CASSSGTVKPSTNEKLFF. The chain recombines TRBV5-1 with TRBJ1-4, with 7 positions matching TRBD1. The CDR3 covers 18 residues. V was pared by 3 bases and J by 0 bases, with 11 bases of the junction left unmatched. The germline CDR1 and CDR2 sequences are SGHRS and YFSETQ.

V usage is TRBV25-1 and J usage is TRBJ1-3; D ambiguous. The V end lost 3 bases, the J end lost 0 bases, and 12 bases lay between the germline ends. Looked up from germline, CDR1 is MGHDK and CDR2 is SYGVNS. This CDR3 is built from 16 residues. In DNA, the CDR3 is TGTGCCAGCAGTGATCCCTCCGGTCCCTCTGGAAACACCATATATTTT. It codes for CASSDPSGPSGNTIYF.

The CDR3, as DNA: TGTGCCAGCAGTGACCCAGGGCGATATGGCTACACCTTC. Its translation: CASSDPGRYGYTF. J is TRBJ1-2 and V is TRBV6-4; perhaps TRBD1 as D (5 bases). V shed 2 bases and J shed 5 bases, with 9 bases lying between them. Germline V gives CDR1 MRHNA, CDR2 SNTAGT. CDR3 length equals 13 residues.

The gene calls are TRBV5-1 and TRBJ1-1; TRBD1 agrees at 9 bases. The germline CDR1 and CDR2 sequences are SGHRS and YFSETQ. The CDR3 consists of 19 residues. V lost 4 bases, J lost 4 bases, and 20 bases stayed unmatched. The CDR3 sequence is CASSMTRILQGAVATEAFF. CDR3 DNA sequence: TGCGCCAGCAGCATGACCCGGATCTTACAGGGGGCTGTGGCCACTGAAGCTTTCTTT.

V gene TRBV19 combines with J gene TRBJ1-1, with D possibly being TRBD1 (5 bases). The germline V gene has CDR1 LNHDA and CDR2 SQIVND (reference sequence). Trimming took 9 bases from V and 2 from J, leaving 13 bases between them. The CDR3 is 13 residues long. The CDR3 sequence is CASKRGLNTEAFF. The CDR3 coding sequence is TGTGCCAGCAAAAGGGGCCTCAACACTGAAGCTTTCTTT.

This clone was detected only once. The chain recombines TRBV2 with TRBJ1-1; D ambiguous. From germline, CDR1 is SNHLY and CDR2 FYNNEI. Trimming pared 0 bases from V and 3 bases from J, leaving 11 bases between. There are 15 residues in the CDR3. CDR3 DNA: TGTGCCAGCAGTGAAGCGCTTCGCGTCGACACTGAAGCTTTCTTT. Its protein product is CASSEALRVDTEAFF.

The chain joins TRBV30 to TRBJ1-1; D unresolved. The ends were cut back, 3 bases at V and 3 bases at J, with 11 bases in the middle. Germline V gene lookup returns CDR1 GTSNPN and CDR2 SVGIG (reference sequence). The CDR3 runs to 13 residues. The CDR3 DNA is TGTGCCTGGAGCCCCACCGACGACACTGAAGCTTTCTTT. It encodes CAWSPTDDTEAFF.

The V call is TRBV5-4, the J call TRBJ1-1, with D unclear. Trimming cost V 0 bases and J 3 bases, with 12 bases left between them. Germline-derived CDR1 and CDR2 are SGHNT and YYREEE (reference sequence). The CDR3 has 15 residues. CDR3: CASSLEVVADTEAFF. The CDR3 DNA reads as TGTGCCAGCAGCTTGGAGGTGGTAGCCGACACTGAAGCTTTCTTT.

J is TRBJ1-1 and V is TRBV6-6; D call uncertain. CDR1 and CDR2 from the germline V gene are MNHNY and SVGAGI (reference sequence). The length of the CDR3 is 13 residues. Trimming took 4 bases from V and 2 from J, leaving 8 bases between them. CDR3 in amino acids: CASSSPGNTEAFF. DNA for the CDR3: TGTGCCAGCAGTTCTCCAGGTAACACTGAAGCTTTCTTT.

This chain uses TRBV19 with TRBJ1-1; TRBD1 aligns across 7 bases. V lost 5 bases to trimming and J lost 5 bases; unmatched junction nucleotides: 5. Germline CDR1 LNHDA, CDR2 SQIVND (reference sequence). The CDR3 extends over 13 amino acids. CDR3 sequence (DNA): TGTGCCAGTAGTGTTACAGGGGTAACTGAAGCTTTCTTT. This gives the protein CASSVTGVTEAFF.

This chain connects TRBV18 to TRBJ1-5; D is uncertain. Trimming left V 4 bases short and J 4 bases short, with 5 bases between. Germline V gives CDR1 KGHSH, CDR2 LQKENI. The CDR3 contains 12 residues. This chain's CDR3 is CASSRDNQPQHF. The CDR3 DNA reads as TGTGCCAGCTCACGTGATAATCAGCCCCAGCATTTT.

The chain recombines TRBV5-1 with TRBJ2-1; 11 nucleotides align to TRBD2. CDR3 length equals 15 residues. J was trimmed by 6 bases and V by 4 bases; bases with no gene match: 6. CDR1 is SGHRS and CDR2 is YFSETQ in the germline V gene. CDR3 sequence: CASSPRLAGPNEQFF. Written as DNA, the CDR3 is TGCGCCAGCAGCCCCCGACTAGCGGGGCCCAATGAGCAGTTCTTC.

The CDR3 protein is CASSSQGNTEAFF. The CDR3 region has the DNA TGTGCCAGCAGCTCACAGGGAAACACTGAAGCTTTCTTT. The rearrangement joins TRBV7-2 to TRBJ1-1; possibly TRBD1 for D (6 bases). The germline gives CDR1 SGHTA, CDR2 FQGNSA. The CDR3 is 13 residues long. V was trimmed by 4 bases and J by 2 bases, leaving 8 bases between them. The complete variable domain, with remaining parts taken from reference TRBV7-2 and TRBJ1-1, reads GAGVSQSPSNKVTEKGKDVELRCDPISGHTALYWYRQSLGQGLEFLIYFQGNSAPDKSGLPSDRFSAERTGGSVSTLTIQRTQQEDSAVYLCASSSQGNTEAFFGQGTRLTVV.

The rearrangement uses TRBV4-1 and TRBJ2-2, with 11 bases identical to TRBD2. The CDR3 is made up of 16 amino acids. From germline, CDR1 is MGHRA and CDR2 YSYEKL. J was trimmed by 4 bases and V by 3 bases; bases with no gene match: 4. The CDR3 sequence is CASSHHGLAGTGELFF. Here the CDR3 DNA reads TGCGCCAGCAGCCACCACGGACTAGCGGGCACCGGGGAGCTGTTTTTT.

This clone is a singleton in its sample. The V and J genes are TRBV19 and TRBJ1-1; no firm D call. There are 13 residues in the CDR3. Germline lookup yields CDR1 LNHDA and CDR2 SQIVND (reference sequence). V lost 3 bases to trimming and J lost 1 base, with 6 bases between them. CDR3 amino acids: CASSMGKNTEAFF. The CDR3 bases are TGTGCCAGTAGTATGGGTAAGAACACTGAAGCTTTCTTT.

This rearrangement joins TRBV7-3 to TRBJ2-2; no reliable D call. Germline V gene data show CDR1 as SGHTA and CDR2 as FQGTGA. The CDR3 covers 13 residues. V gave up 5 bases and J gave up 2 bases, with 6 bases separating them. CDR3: CASSPGNTGELFF. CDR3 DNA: TGTGCCAGCAGCCCGGGTAACACCGGGGAGCTGTTTTTT.